The sequence of this T cell receptor (beta chain) was determined in a study of vaccination effects on CD4 cells after COVID-19 (dated by TCRdb to between 2021 and 2023). At the level of the whole study: In the ViraFEST assay, PBMC were stimulated with viral peptide pools, and TCR sequencing was then used to find antigen-specific CD4+ T cell clonotypes based on their expansion. Post-vaccine samples across the study were collected a median of 72 days after the second dose, with a range of 14 to 241. About 2 million PBMC per well were cultured in IMDM with around 5% human AB serum, 8 to 10 IU/ml IL-2 and gentamicin, plus 10 ug/ml peptides. SARS-CoV-2 spike-specific CD4+ TCR repertoires from before and after mRNA vaccination were compared in COVID-19 convalescent patients and in infection-naive vaccine recipients. Altogether, roughly 10 COVID-19 convalescent patients and several SARS-CoV-2-naive healthy vaccine recipients made up the full study. Cultures from other donors in the study were sequenced using the Oncomine TCR Beta short-read assay on an Illumina iSeq 100.

After 10 days of culture, CD4+ T cells were isolated with the EasySep CD4+ T cell isolation kit. Two doses of either the BNT162b2 or the mRNA-1273 mRNA SARS-CoV-2 vaccine were administered to participants. Negative nucleocapsid antibody results before and after vaccination confirmed that the healthy vaccine recipients had no prior SARS-CoV-2 infection. Half of the culture medium was replaced with fresh IL-2-containing medium on days 3 and 7. Unless noted otherwise, every peptide stimulation condition was grown in triplicate wells. Using Ficoll-Paque Plus gradient centrifugation, PBMC were separated from whole blood and then either used fresh or cryopreserved at -140C. The QIAamp micro DNA kit was used to extract genomic DNA from the cultured CD4+ T cells. Library preparation employed the immunoSEQ multiplex PCR assay. TCR beta CDR3 sequencing was performed on DNA from the cultured, isolated CD4+ T cells. On the study's bioinformatics: Non-productive TCR sequences were discarded, and reads were trimmed to the CDR3 region, with only CDR3s of 7 or more amino acids retained. The MANAFEST web app was used to pick out antigen-specific clonotypes by comparing their expansion in peptide wells with that in reference cultures. To count as positive, a clone had to show expansion at FDR<0.05 compared with the reference and with all other wells, an odds ratio above 5, and a frequency above 0.1% in two replicate wells. A clonotype was called cross-reactive if it was significantly expanded both in SARS-CoV-2 spike wells and in at least one common cold coronavirus spike condition. CDR3 similarity was assessed by Levenshtein distance with the stringdist R package, and unrooted trees were built with ape in R 3.6.1. The immuneACCESS repertoire file appears here via TCRdb, limited to in-frame rearrangements. These files lack a portion of the clones; in checked studies, under half of the deficit traces to unresolved V genes, and the cause of the others is not known. V and J calls and clone size are as listed in that table; D and trimming were resolved from the DNA. Recorded for this sample are 72,000 or so clones; roughly 81% of them occurred a single time. About 2% of the sample is taken by the ten largest.

Summary of the overall study and its limitations: Only a small number of convalescent patients were included, and no early post-infection timepoints were available, which limited the study. In healthy vaccine recipients, vaccine-induced clones were almost all SARS-CoV-2 mono-reactive, with only 1 of 255 cross-reactive with common cold coronaviruses. Marked clonal contraction was observed in both infection-induced and vaccine-induced clones at late post-vaccination timepoints, consistent with waning T cell responses.

Turning to this clone: What antigen it recognizes has not been identified. No base qualities exist here, and no much larger clone lies one base off it.

Source: CD4+ T cells from PBMCs cultured without peptide, taken after COVID-19 vaccination. The sequence derives from a human donor who received a COVID-19 vaccine.

CDR3 loop: CASSQGNGRGLYNEQFF. The DNA is as follows: TGCGCCAGCAGCCAGGGGAACGGCAGGGGGTTATACAATGAGCAGTTCTTC. The receptor chain draws on TRBV4-1 and TRBJ2-1; 7 bases in the middle match TRBD1. Germline trimming: 3 bases from V, 4 bases from J; junction bases outside gene matches: 12. CDR1 is given as MGHRA and CDR2 as YSYEKL, both from the germline V gene. The CDR3 contains 17 residues, cysteine and phenylalanine counted. The read is trimmed to its CDR3 DNA, 51 bases read in frame from base 1.